A selection of T cell receptor beta chains follows, all from one sample in a study of T cells in localized non-small cell lung cancer. Assay used: immunoSEQ multiplex PCR; TCRdb lists only in-frame clones, some missing. The sample has over 25,000 clones; about 91% are singletons. The sequencing used PBMCs, collected before any cancer treatment. These receptor sequences come from a man between 40 and 69 years old with stage II lung adenocarcinoma. Both conserved end residues are part of each CDR3. Each record gives: D gene, J gene, V gene, CDR3 protein, CDR3 DNA. D genes are given only for firm matches.

D: TRBD1; J: TRBJ1-5; V: TRBV28; CDR3: CASRYPGQGYSNQPQHF; DNA: TGTGCCAGCAGATATCCGGGACAGGGCTATAGCAATCAGCCCCAGCATTTT
D: TRBD1; J: TRBJ2-5; V: TRBV6-1; CDR3: CASRGTGGGETQYF; DNA: TGTGCCAGCAGAGGGACAGGAGGCGGAGAGACCCAGTACTTC
D: TRBD1; J: TRBJ1-1; V: TRBV9; CDR3: CASSVDLGGRAFF; DNA: TGTGCCAGCAGCGTAGATTTAGGGGGCCGGGCTTTCTTT
D: NA; J: TRBJ2-2; V: TRBV7-9; CDR3: CASSLVGPTGELFF; DNA: TGTGCCAGCAGCTTAGTTGGTCCTACCGGGGAGCTGTTTTTT
D: NA; J: TRBJ2-6; V: TRBV7-9; CDR3: CASSLSGVPGANVLTF; DNA: TGTGCCAGCAGCCTATCGGGAGTACCTGGGGCCAACGTCCTGACTTTC
D: NA; J: TRBJ2-2; V: TRBV14; CDR3: CASSRYSAGELFF; DNA: TGTGCCAGCAGCCGATATTCGGCCGGGGAGCTGTTTTTT
D: NA; J: TRBJ1-1; V: TRBV5-6; CDR3: CASSPARQGHTEAFF; DNA: TGTGCCAGCAGCCCTGCGAGGCAGGGACACACTGAAGCTTTCTTT
D: TRBD2; J: TRBJ2-1; V: TRBV5-1; CDR3: CASSPQSGSSYNEQFF; DNA: TGCGCCAGCAGCCCCCAGAGCGGGAGCTCCTACAATGAGCAGTTCTTC
D: TRBD2; J: TRBJ2-7; V: TRBV19; CDR3: CASAGTSGPSSSYEQYF; DNA: TGTGCCAGCGCCGGGACTAGCGGGCCCTCAAGCTCCTACGAGCAGTACTTC
D: NA; J: TRBJ2-7; V: TRBV18; CDR3: CASSLDRTPTEQYF; DNA: TGTGCCAGCTCTCTCGACAGGACCCCTACGGAGCAGTACTTC
D: NA; J: TRBJ2-7; V: TRBV5-1; CDR3: CASSPIGGGYEQYF; DNA: TGCGCCAGCAGCCCGATCGGGGGAGGATACGAGCAGTACTTC
D: TRBD2; J: TRBJ2-1; V: TRBV14; CDR3: CASSSISGLGTEQFF; DNA: TGTGCCAGCAGCTCTATATCGGGACTAGGGACTGAGCAGTTCTTC
D: NA; J: TRBJ2-7; V: TRBV6-1; CDR3: CASSENGRPYEQYF; DNA: TGTGCCAGCAGTGAAAATGGCCGCCCCTACGAGCAGTACTTC
D: NA; J: TRBJ2-5; V: TRBV29-1; CDR3: CSVGDFQETQYF; DNA: TGCAGCGTCGGGGACTTCCAAGAGACCCAGTACTTC
D: TRBD1; J: TRBJ2-5; V: TRBV28; CDR3: CASSTGTVYEETQYF; DNA: TGTGCCAGCAGTACCGGGACAGTTTATGAAGAGACCCAGTACTTC
D: TRBD2; J: TRBJ2-7; V: TRBV7-2; CDR3: CASSIVGLATEQYF; DNA: TGTGCCAGTAGCATCGTCGGACTAGCAACCGAGCAGTACTTC